The subject of this entry is one T cell receptor beta chain. These data are taken from a study of blood T cell repertoires in COVID-19. Study summary: Researchers got acute and convalescent COVID-19 samples from the United States, Italy and Spain. In each case, the material was cDNA or gDNA derived from T cells, B-cell-depleted T cells, or PBMCs.

In the authors' methods: Cell counts per sample came from amplifying reference gene primers. Using immunoSEQ multiplex PCR, the repertoire was profiled, and TCRdb retains in-frame clones only, with some absent. V and J calls and clone size are as listed in that table; D and trimming were resolved from the DNA. The sample has tens of thousands of clones, 80% to 95% seen once. The CDR3 contains 17 residues. Germline values: CDR1 ENHRY, CDR2 SYGVKD. Trimming removed 10 bases from V and 4 bases from J; junction bases left unmatched: 17. The chain recombines TRBV10-3 with TRBJ2-2; TRBD1 matches at 8 bases. The sequenced material came from peripheral blood. The TCR comes from an elderly man with acute or convalescent COVID-19. The CDR3 coding sequence is TGTGCCACCAAACTGACCACAGGGGGAGCTTCCACCGGGGAGCTGTTTTTT. Protein sequence: CATKLTTGGASTGELFF.